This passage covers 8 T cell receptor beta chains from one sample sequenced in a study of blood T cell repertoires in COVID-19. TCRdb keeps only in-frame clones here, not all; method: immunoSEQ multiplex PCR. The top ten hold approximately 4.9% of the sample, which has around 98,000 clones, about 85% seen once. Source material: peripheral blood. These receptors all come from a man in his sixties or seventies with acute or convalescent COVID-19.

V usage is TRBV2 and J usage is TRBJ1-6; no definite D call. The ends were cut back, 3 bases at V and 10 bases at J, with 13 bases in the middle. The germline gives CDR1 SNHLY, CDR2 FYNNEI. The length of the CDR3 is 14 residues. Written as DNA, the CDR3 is TGTGCCAGCAGTGAGGAGGGAGGATCCTCACCCCTCCACTTT. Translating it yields CASSEEGGSSPLHF.

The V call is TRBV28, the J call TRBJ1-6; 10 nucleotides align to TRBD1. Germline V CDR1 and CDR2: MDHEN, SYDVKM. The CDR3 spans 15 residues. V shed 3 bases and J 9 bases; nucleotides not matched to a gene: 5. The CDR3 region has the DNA TGTGCCAGCAGTTTTTCGACAGGGGGCATTTCACCCCTCCACTTT. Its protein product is CASSFSTGGISPLHF.

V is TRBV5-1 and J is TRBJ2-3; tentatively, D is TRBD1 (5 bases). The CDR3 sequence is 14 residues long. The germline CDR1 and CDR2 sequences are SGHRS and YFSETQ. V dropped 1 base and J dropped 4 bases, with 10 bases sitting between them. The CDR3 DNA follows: TGCGCCAGCAGCTTGACAGGAGTGGCAGATACGCAGTATTTT. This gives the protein CASSLTGVADTQYF.

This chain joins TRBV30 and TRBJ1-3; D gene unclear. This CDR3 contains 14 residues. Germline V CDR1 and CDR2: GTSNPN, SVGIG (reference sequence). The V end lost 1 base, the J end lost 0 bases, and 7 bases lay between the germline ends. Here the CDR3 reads CAWSGLFSGNTIYF. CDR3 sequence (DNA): TGTGCCTGGAGTGGACTCTTCTCTGGAAACACCATATATTTT. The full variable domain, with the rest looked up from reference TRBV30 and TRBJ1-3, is SQTIHQWPATLVQPVGSPLSLECTVEGTSNPNLYWYRQAAGRGLQLLFYSVGIGQISSEVPQNLSASRPQDRQFILSSKKLLLSDSGFYLCAWSGLFSGNTIYFGEGSWLTVV.

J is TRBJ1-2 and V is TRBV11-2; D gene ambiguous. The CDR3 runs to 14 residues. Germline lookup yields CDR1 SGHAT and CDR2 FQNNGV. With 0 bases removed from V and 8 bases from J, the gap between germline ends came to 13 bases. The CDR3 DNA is TGTGCCAGCAGCTTAGATCTTGGCAGGAAGGGCTACACCTTC. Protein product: CASSLDLGRKGYTF. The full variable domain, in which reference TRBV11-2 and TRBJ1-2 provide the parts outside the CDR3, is EAGVAQSPRYKIIEKRQSVAFWCNPISGHATLYWYQQILGQGPKLLIQFQNNGVVDDSQLPKDRFSAERLKGVDSTLKIQPAKLEDSAVYLCASSLDLGRKGYTFGSGTRLTVV.

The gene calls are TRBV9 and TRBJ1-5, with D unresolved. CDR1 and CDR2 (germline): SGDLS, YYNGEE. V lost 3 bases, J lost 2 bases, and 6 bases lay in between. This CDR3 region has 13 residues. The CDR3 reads CASSGLGNQPQHF. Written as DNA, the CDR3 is TGTGCCAGCAGCGGGCTGGGCAATCAGCCCCAGCATTTT.

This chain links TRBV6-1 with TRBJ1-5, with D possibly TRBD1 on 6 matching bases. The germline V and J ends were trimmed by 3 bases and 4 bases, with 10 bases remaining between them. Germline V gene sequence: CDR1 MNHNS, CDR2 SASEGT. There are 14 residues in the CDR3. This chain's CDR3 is CASSEGHINQPQHF. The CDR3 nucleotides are TGTGCCAGCAGTGAGGGACATATTAATCAGCCCCAGCATTTT.

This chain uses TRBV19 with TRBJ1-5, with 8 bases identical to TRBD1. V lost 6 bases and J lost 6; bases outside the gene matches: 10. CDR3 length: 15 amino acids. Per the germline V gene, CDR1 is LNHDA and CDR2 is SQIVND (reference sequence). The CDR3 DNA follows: TGTGCCAGTAGCATCGGACAGGGAGGAGGTCAGCCCCAGCATTTT. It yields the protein CASSIGQGGGQPQHF. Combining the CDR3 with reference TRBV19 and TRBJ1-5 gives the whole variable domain DGGITQSPKYLFRKEGQNVTLSCEQNLNHDAMYWYRQDPGQGLRLIYYSQIVNDFQKGDIAEGYSVSREKKESFPLTVTSAQKNPTAFYLCASSIGQGGGQPQHFGDGTRLSIL.